This TCR beta chain was documented in a study of tumor-infiltrating lymphocytes in primary liver carcinoma. This CDR3 has 12 amino acids. The V and J ends lost 6 bases and 5 bases respectively, with 8 bases between them. This clonotype was counted at least ten times. Using a constant-region primer together with ProtoScript II reverse transcriptase, TCR beta cDNA was made from 450 to 600 ng of total RNA. Three rounds of nested multiplex PCR with slightly modified ARM-PCR produced TCR beta libraries. In the first two PCR rounds, TRBV1-TRBV30 forward primers were paired with a C-beta reverse primer, and each round lasted approximately 10 cycles. MiXCR, applied by TCRdb to the multiplex PCR reads, yields one record per CDR3 protein. The data show about 320,000 distinct CDR3 sequences, 50% to 70% seen once. Blood RNA originated from unsorted whole blood, with germline DNA additionally extracted.

Sequencing input: peripheral blood. The sequence came from a man aged 35 to 55 with primary liver carcinoma and hepatitis B virus infection. The chain carries TRBV12-3 or TRBV12-4 and TRBJ1-5; D perhaps matches TRBD1 (5 bases). DNA for the CDR3: TGTGCCAGCAGAATAGGGGATCAGCCCCAGCATTTT. Residues: CASRIGDQPQHF.